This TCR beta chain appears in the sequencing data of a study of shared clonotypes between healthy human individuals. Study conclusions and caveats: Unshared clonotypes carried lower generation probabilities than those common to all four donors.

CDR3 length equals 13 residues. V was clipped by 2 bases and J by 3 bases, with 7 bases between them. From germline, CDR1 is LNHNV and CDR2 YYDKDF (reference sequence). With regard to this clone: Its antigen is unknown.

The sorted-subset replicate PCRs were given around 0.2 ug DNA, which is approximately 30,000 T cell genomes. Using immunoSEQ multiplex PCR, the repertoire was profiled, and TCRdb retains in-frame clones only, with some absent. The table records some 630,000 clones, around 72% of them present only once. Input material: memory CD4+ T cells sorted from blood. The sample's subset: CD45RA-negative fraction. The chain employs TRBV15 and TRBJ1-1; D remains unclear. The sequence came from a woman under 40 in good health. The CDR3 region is CATSRNYDTEAFF. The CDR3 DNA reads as TGTGCCACCAGCAGAAACTATGACACTGAAGCTTTCTTT.